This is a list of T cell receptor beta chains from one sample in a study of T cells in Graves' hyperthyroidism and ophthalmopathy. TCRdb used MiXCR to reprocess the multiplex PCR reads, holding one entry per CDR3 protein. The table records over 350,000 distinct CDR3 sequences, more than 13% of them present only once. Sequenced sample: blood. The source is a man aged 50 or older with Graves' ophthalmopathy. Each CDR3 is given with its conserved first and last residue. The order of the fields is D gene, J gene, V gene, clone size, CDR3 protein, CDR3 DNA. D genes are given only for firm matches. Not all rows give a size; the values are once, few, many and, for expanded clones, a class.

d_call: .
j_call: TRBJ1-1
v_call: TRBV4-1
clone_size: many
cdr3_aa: CASSPILQRNTEAFF
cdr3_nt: TGCGCCAGCAGCCCCATCTTACAGAGGAACACTGAAGCTTTCTTT

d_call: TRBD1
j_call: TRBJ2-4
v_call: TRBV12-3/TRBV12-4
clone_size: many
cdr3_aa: CASRPPTGATKNIQYF
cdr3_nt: TGTGCCAGCAGACCGCCGACAGGGGCGACCAAAAACATTCAGTACTTC

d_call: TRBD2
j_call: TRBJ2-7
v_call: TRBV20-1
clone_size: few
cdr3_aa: CSARVTSGYEQYF
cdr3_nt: TGCAGTGCTAGAGTGACTAGCGGCTACGAGCAGTACTTC

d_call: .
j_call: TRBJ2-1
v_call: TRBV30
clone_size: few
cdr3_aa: CAWSGGEQFF
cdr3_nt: TGTGCCTGGAGTGGTGGTGAGCAGTTCTTC

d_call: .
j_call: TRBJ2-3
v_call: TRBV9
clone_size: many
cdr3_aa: CASSVAPPDTQYF
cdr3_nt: TGTGCCAGCAGCGTAGCTCCCCCAGATACGCAGTATTTT

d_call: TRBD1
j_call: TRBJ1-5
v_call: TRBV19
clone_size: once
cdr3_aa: CASRTPGGNQPQHF
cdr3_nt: TGTGCCAGTAGAACCCCAGGGGGAAATCAGCCCCAGCATTTT

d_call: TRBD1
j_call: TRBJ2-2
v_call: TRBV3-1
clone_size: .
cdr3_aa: CASSILGQGILPGELFF
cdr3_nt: TGTGCCAGCTCGATCCTTGGACAGGGGATTCTTCCCGGGGAGCTGTTTTTT

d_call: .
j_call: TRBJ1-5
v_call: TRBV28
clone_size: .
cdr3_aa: CASSFEGSGPQHF
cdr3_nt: TGTGCCAGCAGTTTTGAGGGGAGTGGACCCCAGCATTTT

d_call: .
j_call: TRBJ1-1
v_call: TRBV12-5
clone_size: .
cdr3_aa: CASGLEGSPTEAFF
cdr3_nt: TGTGCTAGTGGTTTGGAGGGGTCCCCCACTGAAGCTTTCTTT

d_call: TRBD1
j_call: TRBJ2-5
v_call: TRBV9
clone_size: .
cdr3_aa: CASSVQGASQETQYF
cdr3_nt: TGTGCCAGCAGCGTGCAGGGGGCCTCCCAAGAGACCCAGTACTTC

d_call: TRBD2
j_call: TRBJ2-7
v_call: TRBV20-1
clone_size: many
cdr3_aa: CSARDGTSGRGEQYF
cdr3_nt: TGCAGTGCTAGAGACGGGACTAGCGGCCGCGGCGAGCAGTACTTC

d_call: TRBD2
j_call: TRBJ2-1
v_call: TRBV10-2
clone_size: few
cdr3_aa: CASSEWSSSSGRPYNEQFF
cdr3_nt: TGCGCCAGCAGTGAGTGGTCCTCTTCTAGCGGGAGGCCCTACAATGAGCAGTTCTTC

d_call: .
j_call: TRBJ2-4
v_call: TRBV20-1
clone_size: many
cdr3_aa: CSAREGSDIQYF
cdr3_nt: TGCAGTGCTAGAGAAGGCAGTGACATTCAGTACTTC

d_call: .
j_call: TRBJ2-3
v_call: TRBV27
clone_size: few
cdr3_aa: CASSYKSPSTDTQYF
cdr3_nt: TGTGCCAGCAGTTATAAGAGTCCTAGCACAGATACGCAGTATTTT

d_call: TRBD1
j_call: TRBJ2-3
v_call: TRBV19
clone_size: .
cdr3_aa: CASSMAGGSTDTQYF
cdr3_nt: TGTGCCAGTAGTATGGCAGGGGGTAGCACAGATACGCAGTATTTT

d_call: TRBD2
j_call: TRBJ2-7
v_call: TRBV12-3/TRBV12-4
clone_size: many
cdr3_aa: CASSSPGLFYEQYF
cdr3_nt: TGTGCCAGCAGTTCACCGGGACTATTCTACGAGCAGTACTTC

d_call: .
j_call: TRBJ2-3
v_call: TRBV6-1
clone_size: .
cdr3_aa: CASKPTDTDTQYF
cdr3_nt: TGTGCCAGCAAACCCACAGACACAGATACGCAGTATTTT

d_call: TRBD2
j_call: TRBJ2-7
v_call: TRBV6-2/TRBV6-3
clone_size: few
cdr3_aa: CASSSSGGSRGQYF
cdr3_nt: TGTGCCAGCAGTTCCTCGGGGGGGAGCCGCGGGCAGTACTTC

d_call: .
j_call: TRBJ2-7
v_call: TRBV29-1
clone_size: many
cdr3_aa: CSVQETYEQYF
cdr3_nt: TGCAGCGTTCAGGAAACCTACGAGCAGTACTTC

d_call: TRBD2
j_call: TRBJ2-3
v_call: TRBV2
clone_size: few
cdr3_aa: CASSGLAGVGRSTDTQYF
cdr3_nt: TGTGCCAGCAGTGGACTAGCGGGAGTTGGTAGGAGCACAGATACGCAGTATTTT

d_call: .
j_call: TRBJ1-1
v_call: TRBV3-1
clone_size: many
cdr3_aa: CASSQDPASGNTEAFF
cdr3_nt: TGTGCCAGCAGCCAAGATCCGGCCAGTGGGAACACTGAAGCTTTCTTT

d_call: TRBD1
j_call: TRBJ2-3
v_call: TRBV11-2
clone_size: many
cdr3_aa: CASSFPPGQGRLTDTQYF
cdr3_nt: TGTGCCAGCAGCTTCCCACCTGGACAGGGGCGGCTCACAGATACGCAGTATTTT

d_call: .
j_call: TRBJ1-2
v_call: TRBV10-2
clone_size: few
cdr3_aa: CASTGVYGYTF
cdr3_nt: TGCGCCAGCACTGGGGTCTATGGCTACACCTTC

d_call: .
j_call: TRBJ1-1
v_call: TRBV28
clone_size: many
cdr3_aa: CASSFSRVNTEAFF
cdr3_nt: TGTGCCAGCAGTTTCTCGAGAGTGAACACTGAAGCTTTCTTT

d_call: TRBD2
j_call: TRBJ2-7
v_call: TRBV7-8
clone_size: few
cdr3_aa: CASSLETGGTSGNSYEQYF
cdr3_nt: TGTGCCAGCAGCTTAGAGACAGGGGGGACTAGCGGGAACTCCTACGAGCAGTACTTC

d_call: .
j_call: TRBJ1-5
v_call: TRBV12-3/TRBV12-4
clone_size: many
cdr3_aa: CASSPEPNQPQHF
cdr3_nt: TGTGCCAGCAGCCCTGAGCCCAATCAGCCCCAGCATTTT

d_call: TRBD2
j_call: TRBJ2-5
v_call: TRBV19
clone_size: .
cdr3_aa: CASSQGLADQETQYF
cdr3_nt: TGTGCCAGTAGTCAGGGACTAGCGGACCAAGAGACCCAGTACTTC

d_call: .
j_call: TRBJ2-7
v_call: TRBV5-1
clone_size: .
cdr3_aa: CASSGGVFDTQYF
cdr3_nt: TGCGCCAGCAGCGGTGGGGTTTTTGATACGCAGTACTTC

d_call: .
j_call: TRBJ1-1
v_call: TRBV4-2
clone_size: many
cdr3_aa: CASSQDWAEGDHEAFF
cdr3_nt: TGTGCCAGCAGCCAAGATTGGGCAGAGGGAGACCATGAAGCTTTCTTT

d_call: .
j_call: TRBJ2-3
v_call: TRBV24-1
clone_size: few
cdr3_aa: CATRPSFTDTQYF
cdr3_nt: TGTGCCACCAGACCCTCTTTCACAGATACGCAGTATTTT

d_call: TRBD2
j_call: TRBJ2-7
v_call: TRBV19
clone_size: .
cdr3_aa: CASSISPSGSFPRQYF
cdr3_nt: TGTGCCAGTAGTATCTCCCCTAGCGGGAGTTTCCCCCGGCAGTACTTC

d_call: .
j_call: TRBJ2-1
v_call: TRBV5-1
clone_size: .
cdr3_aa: CASSLDPGRGTNEQFF
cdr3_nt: TGCGCCAGCAGCTTGGATCCCGGGAGAGGGACCAATGAGCAGTTCTTC

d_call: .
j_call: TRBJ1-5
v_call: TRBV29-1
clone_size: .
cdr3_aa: CSVKQGDSNQPQHF
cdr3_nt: TGCAGCGTTAAACAGGGAGATAGCAATCAGCCCCAGCATTTT

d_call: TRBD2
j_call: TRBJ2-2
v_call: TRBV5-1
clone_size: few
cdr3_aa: CASSLVLADTGELFF
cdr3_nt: TGCGCCAGCAGCTTGGTTCTAGCGGACACCGGGGAGCTGTTTTTT

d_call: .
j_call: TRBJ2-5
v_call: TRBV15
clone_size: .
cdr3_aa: CATSREGLGVYF
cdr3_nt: TGTGCCACCAGCAGAGAGGGTCTAGGTGTATACTTC

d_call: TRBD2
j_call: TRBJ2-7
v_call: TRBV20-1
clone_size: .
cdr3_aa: CSADSLAGDYEQYF
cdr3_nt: TGCAGTGCCGACTCACTAGCGGGAGACTACGAGCAGTACTTC

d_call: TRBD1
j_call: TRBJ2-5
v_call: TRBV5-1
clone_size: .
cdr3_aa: CASSLRTGAAETQYF
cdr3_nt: TGCGCCAGCAGCCTCAGGACAGGCGCTGCAGAGACCCAGTACTTC

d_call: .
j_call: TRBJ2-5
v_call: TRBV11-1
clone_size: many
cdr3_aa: CASSENSRQETQYF
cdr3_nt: TGTGCCAGCAGCGAGAATAGTCGTCAAGAGACCCAGTACTTC

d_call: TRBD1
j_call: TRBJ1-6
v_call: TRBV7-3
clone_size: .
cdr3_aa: CASSLTQGAYSPLHF
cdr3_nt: TGTGCCAGCAGCTTAACGCAGGGGGCTTATTCACCCCTCCACTTT

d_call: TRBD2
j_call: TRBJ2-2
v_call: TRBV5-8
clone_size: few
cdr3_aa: CASSIGLAGAGELFF
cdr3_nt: TGTGCCAGCAGCATCGGACTAGCGGGTGCCGGGGAGCTGTTTTTT

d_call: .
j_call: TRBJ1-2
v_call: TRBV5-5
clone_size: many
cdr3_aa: CASAQNYGYTF
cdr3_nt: TGTGCCAGCGCCCAAAACTATGGCTACACCTTC

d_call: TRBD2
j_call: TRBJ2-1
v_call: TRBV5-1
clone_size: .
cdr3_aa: CASRASPGGYNEQFF
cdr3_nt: TGCGCCAGCAGAGCCTCTCCGGGGGGGTACAATGAGCAGTTCTTC

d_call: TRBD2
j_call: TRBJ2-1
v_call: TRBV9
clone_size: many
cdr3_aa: CASSVVAGAGDEQFF
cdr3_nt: TGTGCCAGCAGCGTGGTAGCGGGAGCTGGGGATGAGCAGTTCTTC

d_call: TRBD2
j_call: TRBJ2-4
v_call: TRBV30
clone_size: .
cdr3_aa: CAWSRQSGRGDIQYF
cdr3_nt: TGTGCCTGGAGTCGACAGAGCGGGAGGGGGGACATTCAGTACTTC

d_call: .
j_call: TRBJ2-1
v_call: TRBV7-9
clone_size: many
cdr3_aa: CASSSGRTAGSYNEQFF
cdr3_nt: TGTGCCAGCAGCTCTGGGAGGACAGCAGGCTCCTACAATGAGCAGTTCTTC

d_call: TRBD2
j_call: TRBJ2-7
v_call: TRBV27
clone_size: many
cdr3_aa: CASNSHSGSVMYEQYF
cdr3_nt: TGTGCCAGCAACTCACATAGCGGGAGTGTGATGTACGAGCAGTACTTC